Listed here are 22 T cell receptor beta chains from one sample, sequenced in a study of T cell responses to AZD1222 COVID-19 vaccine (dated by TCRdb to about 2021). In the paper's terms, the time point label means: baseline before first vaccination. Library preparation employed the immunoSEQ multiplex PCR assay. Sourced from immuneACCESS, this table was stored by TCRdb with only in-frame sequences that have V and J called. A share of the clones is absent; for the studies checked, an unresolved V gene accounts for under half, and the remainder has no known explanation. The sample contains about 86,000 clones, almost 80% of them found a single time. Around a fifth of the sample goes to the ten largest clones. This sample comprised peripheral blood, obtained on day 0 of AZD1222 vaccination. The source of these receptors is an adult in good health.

This chain's CDR3 is CASSLVVQGEGYTF. In DNA form, the CDR3 reads TGCGCCAGCAGCTTGGTGGTACAGGGGGAAGGCTACACCTTC. The chain links TRBV5-1 to TRBJ1-2; 8 bases map to TRBD1. This CDR3 is built from 14 residues. V gave up 0 bases and J gave up 8 bases; unmatched junction bases: 6. The germline CDR1 and CDR2 sequences are SGHRS and YFSETQ.

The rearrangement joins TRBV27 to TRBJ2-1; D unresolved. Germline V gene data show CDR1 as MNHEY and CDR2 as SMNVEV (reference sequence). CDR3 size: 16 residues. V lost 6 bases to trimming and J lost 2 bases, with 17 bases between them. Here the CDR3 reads CASSRRRDSTYNEQFF. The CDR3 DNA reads TGTGCCAGCAGCCGCCGTAGGGATAGCACCTACAATGAGCAGTTCTTC.

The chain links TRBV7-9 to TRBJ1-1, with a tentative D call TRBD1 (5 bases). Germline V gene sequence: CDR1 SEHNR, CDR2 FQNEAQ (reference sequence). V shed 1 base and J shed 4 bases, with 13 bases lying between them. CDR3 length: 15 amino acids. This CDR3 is CASSLEVPGSTEAFF. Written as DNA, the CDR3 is TGTGCCAGCAGCTTAGAAGTCCCAGGGTCCACTGAAGCTTTCTTT. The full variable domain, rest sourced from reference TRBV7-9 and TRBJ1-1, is DTGVSQNPRHKITKRGQNVTFRCDPISEHNRLYWYRQTLGQGPEFLTYFQNEAQLEKSRLLSDRFSAERPKGSFSTLEIQRTEQGDSAMYLCASSLEVPGSTEAFFGQGTRLTVV.

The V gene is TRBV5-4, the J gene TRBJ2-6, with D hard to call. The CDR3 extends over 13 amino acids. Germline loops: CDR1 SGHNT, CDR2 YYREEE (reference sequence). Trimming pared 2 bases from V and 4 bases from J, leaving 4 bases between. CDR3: CASSLAGANVLTF. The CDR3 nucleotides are TGTGCCAGCAGCTTAGCAGGGGCCAACGTCCTGACTTTC.

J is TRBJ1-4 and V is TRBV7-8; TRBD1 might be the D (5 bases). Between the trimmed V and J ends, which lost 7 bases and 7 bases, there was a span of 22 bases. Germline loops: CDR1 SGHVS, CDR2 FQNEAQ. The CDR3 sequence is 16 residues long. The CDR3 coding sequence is TGTGCCAGCAATCCCCAGTTGGGGACGCCGGGTGAAAAACTGTTTTTT. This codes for CASNPQLGTPGEKLFF.

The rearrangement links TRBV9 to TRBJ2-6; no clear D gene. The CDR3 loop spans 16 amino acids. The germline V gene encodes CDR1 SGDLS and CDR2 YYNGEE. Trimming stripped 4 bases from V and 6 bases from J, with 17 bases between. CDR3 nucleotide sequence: TGTGCCAGCAGCAACATTAAGGGTGGTGAGGCCAACGTCCTGACTTTC. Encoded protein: CASSNIKGGEANVLTF.

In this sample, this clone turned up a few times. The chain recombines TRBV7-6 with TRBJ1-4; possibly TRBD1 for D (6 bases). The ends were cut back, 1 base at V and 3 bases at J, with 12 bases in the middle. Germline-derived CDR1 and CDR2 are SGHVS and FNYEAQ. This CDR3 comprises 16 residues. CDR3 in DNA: TGTGCCAGCAGCTTAGAGGGGGGGCTTCCTAATGAAAAACTGTTTTTT. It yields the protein CASSLEGGLPNEKLFF.

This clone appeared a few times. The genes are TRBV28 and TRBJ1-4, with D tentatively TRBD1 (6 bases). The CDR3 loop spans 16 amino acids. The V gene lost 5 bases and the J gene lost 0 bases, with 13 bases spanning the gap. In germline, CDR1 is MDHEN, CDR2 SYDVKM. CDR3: CASSPHPGATNEKLFF. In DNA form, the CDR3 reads TGTGCCAGCAGTCCACACCCAGGGGCAACTAATGAAAAACTGTTTTTT.

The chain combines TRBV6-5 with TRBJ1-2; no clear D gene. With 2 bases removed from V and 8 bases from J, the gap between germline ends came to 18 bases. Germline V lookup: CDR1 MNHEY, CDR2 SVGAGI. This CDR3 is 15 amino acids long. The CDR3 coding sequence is TGTGCCAGCAGTTACGGTCACACAGCCCGTGGGGGCTACACCTTC. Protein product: CASSYGHTARGGYTF.

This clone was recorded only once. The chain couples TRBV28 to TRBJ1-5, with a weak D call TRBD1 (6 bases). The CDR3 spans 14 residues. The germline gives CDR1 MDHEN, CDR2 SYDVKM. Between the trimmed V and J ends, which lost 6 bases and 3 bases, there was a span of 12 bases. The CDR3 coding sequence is TGTGCCAGCAGCTACACAGGGCTCAATCAGCCCCAGCATTTT. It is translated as CASSYTGLNQPQHF.

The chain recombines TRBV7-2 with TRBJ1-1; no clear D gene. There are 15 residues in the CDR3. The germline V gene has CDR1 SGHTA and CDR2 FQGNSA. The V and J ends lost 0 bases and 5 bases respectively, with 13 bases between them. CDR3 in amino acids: CASSLATAWPTEAFF. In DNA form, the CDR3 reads TGTGCCAGCAGCTTAGCCACAGCATGGCCTACTGAAGCTTTCTTT.

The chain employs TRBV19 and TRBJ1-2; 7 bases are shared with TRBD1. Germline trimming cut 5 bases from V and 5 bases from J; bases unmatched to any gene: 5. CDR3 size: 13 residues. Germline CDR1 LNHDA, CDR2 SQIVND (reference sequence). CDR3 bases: TGTGCCAGTAGTTCGGGACAGCATTATGGCTACACCTTC. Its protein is CASSSGQHYGYTF.

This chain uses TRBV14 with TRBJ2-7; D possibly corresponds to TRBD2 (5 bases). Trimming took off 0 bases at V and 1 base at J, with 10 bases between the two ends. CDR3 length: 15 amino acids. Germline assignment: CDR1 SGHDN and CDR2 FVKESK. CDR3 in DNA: TGTGCCAGCAGCCAAGAAAGAAGCGGTTCCTACGAGCAGTACTTC. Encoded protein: CASSQERSGSYEQYF. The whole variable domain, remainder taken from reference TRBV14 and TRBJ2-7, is EAGVTQFPSHSVIEKGQTVTLRCDPISGHDNLYWYRRVMGKEIKFLLHFVKESKQDESGMPNNRFLAERTGGTYSTLKVQPAELEDSGVYFCASSQERSGSYEQYFGPGTRLTVT.

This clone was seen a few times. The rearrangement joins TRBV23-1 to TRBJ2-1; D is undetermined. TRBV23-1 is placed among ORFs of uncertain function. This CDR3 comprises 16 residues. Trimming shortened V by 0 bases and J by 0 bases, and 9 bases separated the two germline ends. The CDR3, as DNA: TGCGCCAGCAGTCAATCGGGCGGAAGCTCCTACAATGAGCAGTTCTTC. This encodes CASSQSGGSSYNEQFF.

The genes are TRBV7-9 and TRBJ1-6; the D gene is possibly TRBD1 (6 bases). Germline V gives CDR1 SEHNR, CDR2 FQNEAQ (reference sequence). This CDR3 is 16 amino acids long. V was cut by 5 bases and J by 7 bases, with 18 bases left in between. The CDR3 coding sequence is TGTGCCAGCAGCCCCAGTGGGGGAGGGGGAAATTCACCCCTCCACTTT. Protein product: CASSPSGGGGNSPLHF.

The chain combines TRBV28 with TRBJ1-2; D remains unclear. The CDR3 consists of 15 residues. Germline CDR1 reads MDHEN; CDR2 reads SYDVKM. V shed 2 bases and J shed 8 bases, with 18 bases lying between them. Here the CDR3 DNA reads TGTGCCAGCAGTTTACCCCGACGGACTACTATCGGCTACACCTTC. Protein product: CASSLPRRTTIGYTF.

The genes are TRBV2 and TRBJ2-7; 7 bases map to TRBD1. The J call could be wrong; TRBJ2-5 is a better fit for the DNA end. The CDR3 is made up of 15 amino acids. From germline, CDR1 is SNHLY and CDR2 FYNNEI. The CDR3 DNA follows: TGTGCCAGCAGATCACAGGGGAGTTTGGGAGAGACCCAGTACTTC. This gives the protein CASRSQGSLGETQYF.

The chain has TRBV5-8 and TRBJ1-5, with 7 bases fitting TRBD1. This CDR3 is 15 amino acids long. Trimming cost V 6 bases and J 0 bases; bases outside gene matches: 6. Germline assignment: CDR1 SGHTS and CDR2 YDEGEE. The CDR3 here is CASNLQGNSNQPQHF. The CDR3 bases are TGTGCCAGCAATCTACAGGGGAATAGCAATCAGCCCCAGCATTTT.

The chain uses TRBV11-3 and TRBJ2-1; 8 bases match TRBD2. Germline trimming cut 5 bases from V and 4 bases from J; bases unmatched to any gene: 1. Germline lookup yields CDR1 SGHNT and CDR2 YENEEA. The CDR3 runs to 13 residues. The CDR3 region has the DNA TGTGCCAGCAGCACTAGCGGTTACAATGAGCAGTTCTTC. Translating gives CASSTSGYNEQFF.

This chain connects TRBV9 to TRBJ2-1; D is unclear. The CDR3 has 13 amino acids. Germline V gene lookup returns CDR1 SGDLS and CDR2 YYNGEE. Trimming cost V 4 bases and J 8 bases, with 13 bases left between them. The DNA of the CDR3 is TGTGCCAGCAGCCCCAGAGGAGTGGATGAGCAGTTCTTC. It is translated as CASSPRGVDEQFF.

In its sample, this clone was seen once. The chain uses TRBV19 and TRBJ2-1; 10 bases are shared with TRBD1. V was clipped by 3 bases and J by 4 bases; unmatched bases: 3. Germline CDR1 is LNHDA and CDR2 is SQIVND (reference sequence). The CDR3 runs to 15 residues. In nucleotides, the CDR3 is TGTGCCAGTAGTATCCGGGACAGGGGATACAATGAGCAGTTCTTC. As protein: CASSIRDRGYNEQFF.

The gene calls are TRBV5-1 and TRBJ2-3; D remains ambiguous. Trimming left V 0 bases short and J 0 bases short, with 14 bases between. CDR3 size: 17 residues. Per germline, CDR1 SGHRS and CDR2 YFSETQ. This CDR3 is CASSLVVGRPSTDTQYF. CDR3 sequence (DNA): TGCGCCAGCAGCTTGGTTGTCGGCAGGCCTAGCACAGATACGCAGTATTTT. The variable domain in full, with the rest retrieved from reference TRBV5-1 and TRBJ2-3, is KAGVTQTPRYLIKTRGQQVTLSCSPISGHRSVSWYQQTPGQGLQFLFEYFSETQRNKGNFPGRFSGRQFSNSRSEMNVSTLELGDSALYLCASSLVVGRPSTDTQYFGPGTRLTVL.